The 27 T cell receptor beta chains presented below share a single source sample, sequenced in a study of blood T cell repertoires in COVID-19. TCRdb's table, derived via immunoSEQ multiplex PCR, lists solely in-frame clones and lacks some. The sample lists over 400,000 clones, around nine tenths seen once, with about 8% in the top ten. The sample consisted of peripheral blood. Receptors originate from a woman between 45 and 65 years old with COVID-19, enrolled during active disease.

V gene TRBV28 combines with J gene TRBJ2-7; weak D call: TRBD2 (6 bases). The CDR3 is 15 amino acids. The V end lost 4 bases, the J end lost 1 base, and 14 bases lay between the germline ends. CDR1 is MDHEN and CDR2 is SYDVKM in the germline V gene. CDR3 sequence (DNA): TGTGCCAGCAGTTCCTCCGGAGGGGAATCCTACGAGCAGTACTTC. The encoded protein is CASSSSGGESYEQYF.

The chain is built from TRBV24-1 and TRBJ2-5; 9 bases are a match to TRBD1. From germline, CDR1 is KGHDR and CDR2 SFDVKD. Trimming at V came to 3 bases and at J to 4 bases, leaving 2 bases not matched to a gene. This CDR3 region has 14 residues. In DNA, the CDR3 is TGTGCCACCAGTGATAGGACAGGGGCAGAGACCCAGTACTTC. It specifies CATSDRTGAETQYF.

The chain recombines TRBV18 with TRBJ2-7; 10 bases map to TRBD1. This CDR3 is 16 amino acids long. V was pared by 3 bases and J by 0 bases, with 5 bases of the junction left unmatched. Germline values: CDR1 KGHSH, CDR2 LQKENI. This CDR3 reads CASSPLGDRGSYEQYF. DNA for the CDR3: TGTGCCAGCTCACCGTTAGGGGACAGGGGCTCCTACGAGCAGTACTTC.

V and J are TRBV9 and TRBJ1-2; TRBD1 is a possible D gene (6 bases). The germline gives CDR1 SGDLS, CDR2 YYNGEE. The length of the CDR3 is 13 residues. V gave up 0 bases and J gave up 4 bases, with 7 bases separating them. The CDR3 here is CASSVEDSYGYTF. DNA of the CDR3: TGTGCCAGCAGCGTAGAGGACAGCTATGGCTACACCTTC.

The chain uses TRBV18 and TRBJ2-3; D is uncertain. The CDR3 is 15 amino acids. V shed 6 bases and J shed 3 bases, with 16 bases lying between them. Germline-derived CDR1 and CDR2 are KGHSH and LQKENI. CDR3 sequence reads: CASSQRLPPTDTQYF. The CDR3 bases are TGTGCCAGCTCGCAAAGACTCCCACCGACAGATACGCAGTATTTT.

The DNA for the CDR3 is TGTGCCAGCAGCGCCGGGACTCTCACTGAAGCTTTCTTT. Its translation is CASSAGTLTEAFF. J is TRBJ1-1 and V is TRBV5-5, with D possibly TRBD1 on 5 matching bases. CDR1 and CDR2 from the germline V gene are SGHKS and YYEKEE (reference sequence). Trimming left V 4 bases short and J 4 bases short, with 11 bases between. The CDR3 has 13 amino acids.

The CDR3 is CAWRVSGGGEQFF. The DNA of the CDR3 is TGTGCCTGGAGGGTTAGCGGGGGAGGGGAGCAGTTCTTC. The chain employs TRBV30 and TRBJ2-1; 9 nucleotides match TRBD2. This CDR3 is 13 amino acids long. From germline, CDR1 is GTSNPN and CDR2 SVGIG (reference sequence). Trimming cost V 3 bases and J 10 bases; bases outside gene matches: 7.

V and J are TRBV2 and TRBJ2-4; D is undetermined. This CDR3 contains 13 residues. V lost 7 bases and J lost 0, with 7 bases in between. From germline, CDR1 is SNHLY and CDR2 FYNNEI. This CDR3 is CASTSSAKNIQYF. The CDR3 nucleotides are TGTGCCAGCACCTCGTCAGCCAAAAACATTCAGTACTTC.

The chain combines TRBV27 with TRBJ1-1, with TRBD1 as a possible D gene (5 bases). The CDR3 runs to 14 residues. The ends were cut back, 7 bases at V and 7 bases at J, with 19 bases in the middle. Germline-derived CDR1 and CDR2 are MNHEY and SMNVEV (reference sequence). CDR3 sequence reads: CASKVQGGALEAFF. The CDR3 DNA reads as TGTGCCAGCAAGGTCCAGGGCGGAGCCCTTGAAGCTTTCTTT.

The chain uses TRBV25-1 and TRBJ2-7; a possible D gene is TRBD1 (6 bases). Deletions cut 8 bases from V and 2 bases from J, with 19 bases between. CDR3 length equals 15 residues. In germline, CDR1 is MGHDK, CDR2 SYGVNS. As DNA, the CDR3 is TGTGCCAGCTCTAAGGGGGATCCAGGTCCCTACGAGCAGTACTTC. It codes for CASSKGDPGPYEQYF.

The V gene is TRBV5-4, the J gene TRBJ2-7; weak D call: TRBD2 (5 bases). Trimming pared 0 bases from V and 6 bases from J, leaving 16 bases between. Per germline, CDR1 SGHNT and CDR2 YYREEE (reference sequence). This CDR3 contains 15 residues. The CDR3 loop reads CASSLGGLARGEQYF. CDR3 DNA sequence: TGTGCCAGCAGCTTGGGCGGGCTGGCTCGGGGCGAGCAGTACTTC.

The rearrangement uses TRBV5-1 and TRBJ1-1; TRBD1 might be the D (6 bases). This CDR3 region has 15 residues. V was cut by 3 bases and J by 5 bases, with 17 bases left in between. From germline, CDR1 is SGHRS and CDR2 YFSETQ. CDR3 region: CASSSGLTQGTEAFF. The CDR3 DNA reads TGCGCCAGCAGCTCGGGCCTTACACAGGGAACTGAAGCTTTCTTT.

The J gene is TRBJ1-1, the V gene TRBV27; D is unclear. This CDR3 has 13 amino acids. Germline CDR1 is MNHEY and CDR2 is SMNVEV (reference sequence). The V gene lost 0 bases and the J gene lost 7 bases, with 9 bases spanning the gap. In nucleotides, the CDR3 is TGTGCCAGCAGTTTATCGTACTCGGGTGAAGCTTTCTTT. Amino acid sequence: CASSLSYSGEAFF.

J is TRBJ1-5 and V is TRBV27; 8 nucleotides align to TRBD1. The CDR3 loop spans 17 amino acids. CDR1 is MNHEY, CDR2 SMNVEV, per germline (reference sequence). Trimming took 1 base from V and 2 from J; bases not matched to a gene: 7. The DNA for the CDR3 is TGTGCCAGCAGTTTATGGCAGGGGGCTACTCGCAATCAGCCCCAGCATTTT. Amino acid sequence: CASSLWQGATRNQPQHF.

This clone occurred once. The chain links TRBV7-3 to TRBJ1-1, with 7 bases identical to TRBD1. CDR3 length equals 13 residues. J was trimmed by 3 bases and V by 5 bases; bases with no gene match: 3. Germline lookup yields CDR1 SGHTA and CDR2 FQGTGA. CDR3 DNA: TGTGCCAGCAGCGCTACAGGGGACACTGAAGCTTTCTTT. Translation: CASSATGDTEAFF.

J is TRBJ1-1 and V is TRBV27; D is ambiguous. The ends were cut back, 5 bases at V and 6 bases at J, with 19 bases in the middle. CDR3 length: 15 residues. Germline V gene data show CDR1 as MNHEY and CDR2 as SMNVEV (reference sequence). The chain's CDR3 is CASSPWVHTTPEAFF. As DNA, the CDR3 is TGTGCCAGCAGTCCCTGGGTCCATACTACACCTGAAGCTTTCTTT.

The chain uses TRBV3-1 (or the pseudogene TRBV3-2) and TRBJ1-2, with a possible D match to TRBD1 (5 bases). Trimming pared 4 bases from V and 4 bases from J, leaving 16 bases between. The CDR3 length is 15 residues. Looked up from germline, CDR1 is LGHDT and CDR2 is YNNKEL (reference sequence). The CDR3 region is CASSREPTDFYGYTF. CDR3 in DNA: TGTGCCAGCAGCCGGGAACCGACAGATTTCTATGGCTACACCTTC.

The chain links TRBV5-6 to TRBJ2-1, with 9 bases matching TRBD1. Losses at the gene ends were 1 base for V and 7 bases for J; bases not matched to a gene: 6. The CDR3 extends over 15 amino acids. Germline CDR1 SGHDT, CDR2 YYEEEE. Here the CDR3 DNA reads TGTGCCAGCAGCTTGACCGGGACAGGGAGGAATGAGCAGTTCTTC. Translation gives CASSLTGTGRNEQFF.

The rearrangement uses TRBV5-1 and TRBJ2-5, with a weak D call TRBD1 (6 bases). Trimming stripped 5 bases from V and 6 bases from J, with 17 bases between. The CDR3 spans 14 residues. From germline, CDR1 is SGHRS and CDR2 YFSETQ. The CDR3 here is CASSQQGARKTQYF. The CDR3 bases are TGCGCCAGCAGTCAACAGGGTGCACGAAAGACCCAGTACTTC.

The CDR3 protein is CASTALDREGTEAFF. In nucleotides, the CDR3 is TGTGCCAGTACCGCCCTGGACAGGGAGGGCACTGAAGCTTTCTTT. The chain links TRBV19 to TRBJ1-1; 8 bases are shared with TRBD1. V lost 7 bases and J lost 4; bases outside the gene matches: 11. The CDR3 loop spans 15 amino acids. Per germline, CDR1 LNHDA and CDR2 SQIVND (reference sequence).

The V and J genes are TRBV3-1 (or the pseudogene TRBV3-2) and TRBJ1-4; 8 nucleotides align to TRBD1. The CDR3 totals 14 residues. Germline values: CDR1 LGHDT, CDR2 YNNKEL (reference sequence). The ends lost 7 bases at V and 5 bases at J; junction bases unmatched: 6. The CDR3 DNA reads as TGTGCCAGCAAAACCGGGACAGGAAATGAAAAACTGTTTTTT. Amino acid sequence: CASKTGTGNEKLFF.

The V gene is TRBV29-1, the J gene TRBJ2-1; possible D gene TRBD1, 6 bases. CDR1 is SQVTM and CDR2 is ANQGSEA in the germline V gene. Trimming left V 4 bases short and J 0 bases short, with 10 bases between. The CDR3 spans 14 residues. CDR3 sequence (DNA): TGCAGCGTTGTAGGACAGCTCTCCTACAATGAGCAGTTCTTC. Amino acid sequence: CSVVGQLSYNEQFF.

The rearrangement joins TRBV7-7 to TRBJ2-7, with D possibly matching TRBD1 (6 bases). CDR1 is SSHAT and CDR2 is FNYEAQ in the germline V gene (reference sequence). The V end was cut by 3 bases, the J end by 5 bases, with 11 bases between. The CDR3 consists of 13 residues. The CDR3 reads CASSFGQSNEQYF. Written as DNA, the CDR3 is TGTGCCAGCAGCTTTGGACAGTCGAACGAGCAGTACTTC. The complete variable domain, with remaining parts taken from reference TRBV7-7 and TRBJ2-7, reads GAGVSQSPRYKVTKRGQDVTLRCDPISSHATLYWYQQALGQGPEFLTYFNYEAQPDKSGLPSDRFSAERPEGSISTLTIQRTEQRDSAMYRCASSFGQSNEQYFGPGTRLTVT.

The chain joins TRBV6-4 to TRBJ1-2, with D possibly matching TRBD1 (6 bases). Trimming left V 3 bases short and J 3 bases short, with 20 bases between. Germline V gene lookup returns CDR1 MRHNA and CDR2 SNTAGT. The length of the CDR3 is 17 residues. The CDR3 region has the DNA TGTGCCAGCAGTGAATCCATAGGGCCTCCAGGGGACTATGGCTACACCTTC. This sequence encodes CASSESIGPPGDYGYTF.

The rearrangement uses TRBV4-2 and TRBJ2-1; a weak D match, TRBD2 (6 bases). This CDR3 is built from 16 residues. With 3 bases removed from V and 7 bases from J, the gap between germline ends came to 19 bases. In germline, CDR1 is LGHNA, CDR2 YNFKEQ. This chain's CDR3 is CASSQDTDGEVNEQFF. The CDR3 DNA reads TGTGCCAGCAGCCAGGATACTGACGGGGAGGTAAATGAGCAGTTCTTC.

This chain joins TRBV18 and TRBJ1-1; D is possibly TRBD1 (5 bases). This CDR3 contains 15 residues. V was pared by 3 bases and J by 0 bases, with 11 bases between. Germline-derived CDR1 and CDR2 are KGHSH and LQKENI. CDR3 DNA: TGTGCCAGCTCACCCAAGGGGACTTTGAACACTGAAGCTTTCTTT. Its translation: CASSPKGTLNTEAFF.

CDR3 protein: CASSHGQDLAGEKLFF. Here the CDR3 DNA reads TGTGCCAGCAGCCACGGACAGGACTTAGCTGGTGAAAAACTGTTTTTT. This chain joins TRBV5-8 and TRBJ1-4; 7 bases fit TRBD1. Germline V CDR1 and CDR2: SGHTS, YDEGEE. V lost 4 bases and J lost 7; bases outside the gene matches: 13. CDR3 length: 16 amino acids.